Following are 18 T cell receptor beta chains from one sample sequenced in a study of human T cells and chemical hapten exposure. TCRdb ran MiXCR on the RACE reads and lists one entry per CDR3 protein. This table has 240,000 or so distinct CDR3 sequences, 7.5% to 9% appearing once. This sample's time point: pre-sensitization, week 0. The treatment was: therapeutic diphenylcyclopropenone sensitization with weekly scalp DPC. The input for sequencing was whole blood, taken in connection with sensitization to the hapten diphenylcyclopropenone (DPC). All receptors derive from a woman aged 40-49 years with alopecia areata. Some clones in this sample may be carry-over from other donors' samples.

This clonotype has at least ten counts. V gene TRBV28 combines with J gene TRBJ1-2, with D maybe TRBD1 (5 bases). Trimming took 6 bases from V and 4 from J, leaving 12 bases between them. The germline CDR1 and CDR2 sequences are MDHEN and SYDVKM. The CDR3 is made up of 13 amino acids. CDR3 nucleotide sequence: TGTGCCAGCAGCCGGGGGGATGGCTATGGCTACACCTTC. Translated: CASSRGDGYGYTF.

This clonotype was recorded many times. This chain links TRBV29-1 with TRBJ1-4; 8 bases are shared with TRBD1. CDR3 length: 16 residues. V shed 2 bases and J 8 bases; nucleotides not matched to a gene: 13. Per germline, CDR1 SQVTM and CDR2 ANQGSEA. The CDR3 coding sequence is TGCAGCGTTGAACTGGCGGCGGGACAGGAGCACGAAAAACTGTTTTTT. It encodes CSVELAAGQEHEKLFF.

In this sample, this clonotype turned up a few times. CDR3 in amino acids: CASSLLSGGAYGYTF. The CDR3 DNA follows: TGTGCCAGCAGCTTATTGTCAGGGGGCGCGTATGGCTACACCTTC. This sequence joins TRBV7-9 and TRBJ1-2, with 8 bases identical to TRBD1. This CDR3 has 15 amino acids. Per germline, CDR1 SEHNR and CDR2 FQNEAQ (reference sequence). With V trimmed by 2 bases and J by 5 bases, 7 bases remained unmatched.

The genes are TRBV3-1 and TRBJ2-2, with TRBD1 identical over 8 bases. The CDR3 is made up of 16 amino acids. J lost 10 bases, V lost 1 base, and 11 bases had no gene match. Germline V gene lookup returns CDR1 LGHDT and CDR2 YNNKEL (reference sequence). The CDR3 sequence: CASSQVTQGAPPELFF. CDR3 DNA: TGTGCCAGCAGCCAAGTGACCCAGGGGGCCCCCCCGGAGCTGTTTTTT.

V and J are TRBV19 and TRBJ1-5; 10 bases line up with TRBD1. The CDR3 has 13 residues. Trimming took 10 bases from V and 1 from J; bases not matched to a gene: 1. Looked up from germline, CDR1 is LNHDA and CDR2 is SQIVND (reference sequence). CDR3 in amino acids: CATDRGSNQPQHF. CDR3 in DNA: TGTGCCACGGACAGGGGGAGCAATCAGCCCCAGCATTTT.

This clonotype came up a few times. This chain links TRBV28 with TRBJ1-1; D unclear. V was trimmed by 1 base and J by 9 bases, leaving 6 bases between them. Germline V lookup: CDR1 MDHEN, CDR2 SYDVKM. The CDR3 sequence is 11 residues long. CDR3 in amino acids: CASSLSLKAFF. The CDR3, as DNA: TGTGCCAGCAGTTTATCGTTAAAAGCTTTCTTT.

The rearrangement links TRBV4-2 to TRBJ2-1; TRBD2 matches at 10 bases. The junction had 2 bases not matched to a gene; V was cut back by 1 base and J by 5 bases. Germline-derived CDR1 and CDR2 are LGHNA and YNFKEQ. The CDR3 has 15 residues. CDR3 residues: CASSQAGTSDNEQFF. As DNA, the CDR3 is TGTGCCAGCAGCCAAGCCGGGACTAGCGACAATGAGCAGTTCTTC.

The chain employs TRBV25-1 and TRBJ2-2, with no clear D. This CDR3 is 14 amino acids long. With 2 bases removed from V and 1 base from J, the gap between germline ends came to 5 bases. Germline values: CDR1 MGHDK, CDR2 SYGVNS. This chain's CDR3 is CASSEPRNTGELFF. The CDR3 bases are TGTGCCAGCAGTGAACCGAGGAACACCGGGGAGCTGTTTTTT.

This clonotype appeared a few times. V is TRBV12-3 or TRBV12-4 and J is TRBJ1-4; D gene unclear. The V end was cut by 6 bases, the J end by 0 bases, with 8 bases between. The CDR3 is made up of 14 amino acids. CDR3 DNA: TGTGCCAGCAGCCAAGATGCAACTAATGAAAAACTGTTTTTT. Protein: CASSQDATNEKLFF.

CDR3 nucleotides: TGTGCCAGCAGTGCACAGGGTTTTCAGCCCCAGCATTTT. It encodes CASSAQGFQPQHF. This chain links TRBV12-3 or TRBV12-4 with TRBJ1-5; D perhaps matches TRBD1 (6 bases). The CDR3 length is 13 residues. The V and J ends lost 5 bases and 6 bases respectively, with 11 bases between them.

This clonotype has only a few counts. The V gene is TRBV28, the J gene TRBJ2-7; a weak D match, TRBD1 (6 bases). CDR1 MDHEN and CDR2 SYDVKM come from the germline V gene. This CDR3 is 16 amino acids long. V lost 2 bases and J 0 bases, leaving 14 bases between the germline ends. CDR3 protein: CASSLGQLLNSYEQYF. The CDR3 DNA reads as TGTGCCAGCAGTTTAGGACAGCTCCTTAACTCCTACGAGCAGTACTTC.

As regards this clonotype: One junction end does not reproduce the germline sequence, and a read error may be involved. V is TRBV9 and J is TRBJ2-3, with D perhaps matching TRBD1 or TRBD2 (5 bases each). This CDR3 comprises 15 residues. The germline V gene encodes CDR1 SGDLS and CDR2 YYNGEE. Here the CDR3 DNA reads TGCGCCAGCAGCGTAGATGGGGGACGGATAGATACGCAGTATTTT. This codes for CASSVDGGRIDTQYF.

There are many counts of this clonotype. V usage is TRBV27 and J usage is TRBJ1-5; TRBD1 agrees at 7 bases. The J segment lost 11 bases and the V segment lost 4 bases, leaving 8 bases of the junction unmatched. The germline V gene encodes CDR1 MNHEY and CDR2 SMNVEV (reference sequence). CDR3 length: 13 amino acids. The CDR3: CASSSTRDSAQHF. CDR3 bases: TGTGCCAGCAGTTCCACCCGGGACAGTGCCCAGCATTTT.

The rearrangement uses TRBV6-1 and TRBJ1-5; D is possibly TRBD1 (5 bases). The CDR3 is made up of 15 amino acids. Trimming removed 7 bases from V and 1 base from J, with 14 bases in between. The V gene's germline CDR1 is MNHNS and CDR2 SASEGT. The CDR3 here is CASTLGGESNQPQHF. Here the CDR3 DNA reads TGTGCCAGCACCCTGGGGGGGGAGAGCAATCAGCCCCAGCATTTT.

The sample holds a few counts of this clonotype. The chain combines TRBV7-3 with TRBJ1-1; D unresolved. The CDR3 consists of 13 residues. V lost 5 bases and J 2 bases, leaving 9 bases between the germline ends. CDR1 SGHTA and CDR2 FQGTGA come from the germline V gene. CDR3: CASSQLVNTEAFF. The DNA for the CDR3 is TGTGCCAGCAGCCAGTTGGTAAACACTGAAGCTTTCTTT.

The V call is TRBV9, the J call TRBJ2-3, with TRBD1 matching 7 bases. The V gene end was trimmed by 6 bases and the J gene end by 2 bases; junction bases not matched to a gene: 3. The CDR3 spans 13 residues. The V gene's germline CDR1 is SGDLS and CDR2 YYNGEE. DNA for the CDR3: TGTGCCAGCAACAAGGGGGCCACAGATACGCAGTATTTT. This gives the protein CASNKGATDTQYF.

The CDR3 loop is CSARGHNEQFF. The CDR3 DNA reads as TGCAGTGCTAGAGGCCACAATGAGCAGTTCTTC. V usage is TRBV20-1 and J usage is TRBJ2-1, with no clear D. Germline V gene data show CDR1 as DFQATT and CDR2 as SNEGSKA (reference sequence). V gave up 1 base and J gave up 5 bases, with 3 bases separating them. This CDR3 comprises 11 residues.

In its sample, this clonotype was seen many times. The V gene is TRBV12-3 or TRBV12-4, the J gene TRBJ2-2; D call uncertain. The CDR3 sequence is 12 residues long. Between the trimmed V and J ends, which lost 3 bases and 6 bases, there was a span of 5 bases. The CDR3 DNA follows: TGTGCCAGCAGTTTTCCCCCCGGGGAGCTGTTTTTT. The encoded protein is CASSFPPGELFF.